The entry below gives a single TCR beta chain sequence along with its context. Its antigen remains unknown. The library targeted TCRbeta and was prepared with unique molecular identifiers. TCRdb re-called the PCR reads with MiXCR, one entry per CDR3 protein. This sample has a few hundred thousand distinct CDR3 sequences, with roughly 27% found just once. The data derive from a study of T-cell reconstitution after alpha-beta-depleted transplantation in children. Findings of the study overall: High day-60 TCRbeta diversity in some patients came from surviving recipient T cells and thymic progenitors. By about two months after transplant, alpha-beta T cells reportedly arose from several hundred graft clones that had expanded. The authors attributed T-cell counts and diversity one year after transplant mostly to newly produced T cells.

V lost 3 bases, J lost 3 bases, and 15 bases lay in between. The CDR3 sequence is 15 residues long. Germline loops: CDR1 MNHEY, CDR2 SVGAGI. The receptor was isolated from a boy under two years old with Wiskott-Aldrich syndrome, due to receive a stem cell transplant. Sequencing used PBMCs, obtained before TCRalphabeta/CD19-depleted stem cell transplant. V and J are TRBV6-5 and TRBJ2-7; D might be TRBD1 (6 bases). Here the CDR3 DNA reads TGTGCCAGCAGTTATTCCCACAGGGTAGGCTACGAGCAGTACTTC. Residues: CASSYSHRVGYEQYF.